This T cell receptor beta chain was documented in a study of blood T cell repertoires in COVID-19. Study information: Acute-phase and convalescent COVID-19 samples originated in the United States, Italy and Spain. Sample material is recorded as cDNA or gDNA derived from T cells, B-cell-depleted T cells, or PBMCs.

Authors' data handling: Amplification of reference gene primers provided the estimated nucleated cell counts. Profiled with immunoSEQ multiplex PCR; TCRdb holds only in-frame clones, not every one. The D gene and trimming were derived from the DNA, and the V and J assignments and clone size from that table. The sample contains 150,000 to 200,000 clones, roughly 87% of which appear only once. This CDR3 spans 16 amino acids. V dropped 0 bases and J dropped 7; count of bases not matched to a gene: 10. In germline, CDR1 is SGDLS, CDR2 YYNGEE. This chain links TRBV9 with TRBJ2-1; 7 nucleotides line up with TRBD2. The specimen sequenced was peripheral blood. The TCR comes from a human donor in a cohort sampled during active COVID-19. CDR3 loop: CASSVEGGGLGNEQFF. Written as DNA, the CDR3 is TGTGCCAGCAGCGTAGAGGGCGGGGGACTTGGGAATGAGCAGTTCTTC.